A selection of T cell receptor beta chains follows, all from one sample in a study of T-cell reconstitution after alpha-beta-depleted transplantation in children. TCRdb itself ran the PCR reads through MiXCR, one entry per CDR3 protein. The sample records 500,000 to 600,000 distinct CDR3 sequences, over 20% being singletons. Sequenced material: PBMCs, taken before TCRalphabeta/CD19-depleted stem cell transplant. The receptors shown here come from a boy younger than two with Wiskott-Aldrich syndrome, due to receive a stem cell transplant. Both conserved end residues are part of each CDR3. A D gene is named only where the DNA matches it firmly. The listing skips clone size in some rows; elsewhere it reads once, few, many or a size class.

TGTGCCAGCAGCTTAGAGGGCAGTAACACCGGGGAGCTGTTTTTT	CASSLEGSNTGELFF	-	-	TRBJ2-2	TRBV7-7
TGCGCCAGCAGCTTGAATCCGATGGGGAGCAATCAGCCCCAGCATTTT	CASSLNPMGSNQPQHF	-	-	TRBJ1-5	TRBV5-1
TGTGCCAGCAGTTCTGGGGGAGCGGGCTCCTACAATGAGCAGTTCTTC	CASSSGGAGSYNEQFF	-	-	TRBJ2-1	TRBV12-3/TRBV12-4
TGTGCCTGGAGTCAGTGGACTAGCGGGATGTACAATGAGCAGTTCTTC	CAWSQWTSGMYNEQFF	-	TRBD2	TRBJ2-1	TRBV30
TGTGCCAGCTCACCAACTCCGGGACTCCTAGATACGCAGTATTTT	CASSPTPGLLDTQYF	-	-	TRBJ2-3	TRBV18
TGTGCCACCAGCAGACCCGAGGTGGCGGCGCAACAGTTCTTC	CATSRPEVAAQQFF	once	-	TRBJ2-1	TRBV15
TGTGCCAGCACCGAGTTGGGAAGAGCTGAAGCTTTCTTT	CASTELGRAEAFF	-	-	TRBJ1-1	TRBV6-5
TGTGCCTGGAGTCCGGGTTTTTCCGAGCAGTACTTC	CAWSPGFSEQYF	few	-	TRBJ2-7	TRBV30
TGTGCCAGCAGCTTAGGGGTTTTCGGGGCCAATCAGCCCCAGCATTTT	CASSLGVFGANQPQHF	few	-	TRBJ1-5	TRBV7-8
TGCGCCAGCAGCCAGGGACTAGTCCCCAATGAGCAGTTCTTC	CASSQGLVPNEQFF	few	TRBD2	TRBJ2-1	TRBV5-1
TGTGCCAGCAGCCCGATGGGGGGAGAAGATACGCAGTATTTT	CASSPMGGEDTQYF	-	-	TRBJ2-3	TRBV5-6
TGCAGTGCTACCCCGAGCGGGAGAAGGGAGACCCAGTACTTC	CSATPSGRRETQYF	-	TRBD2	TRBJ2-5	TRBV20-1
TGCGCCAGCAGCCGGGAGGGGAGCTCTGGAAACACCATATATTTT	CASSREGSSGNTIYF	few	-	TRBJ1-3	TRBV5-1
TGCAGTGCTACTCCTATCGAGGGGCTCGCTGGAAACACCATATATTTT	CSATPIEGLAGNTIYF	-	-	TRBJ1-3	TRBV20-1
TGTGCCTGGGCGGGATTCGAGCAGTTCTTC	CAWAGFEQFF	-	-	TRBJ2-1	TRBV30
TGCAGTGCTAGGGGAAGCGGGAGGGCCATTACCGGGGAGCTGTTTTTT	CSARGSGRAITGELFF	few	TRBD2	TRBJ2-2	TRBV20-1
TGTGCCAGCAGCCCCAAGACTAGCGGGGGAAGCACAGATACGCAGTATTTT	CASSPKTSGGSTDTQYF	few	TRBD2	TRBJ2-3	TRBV4-2
TGCGCCAGCAGTGCGGGACTACACACCGGGGAGCTGTTTTTT	CASSAGLHTGELFF	-	TRBD2	TRBJ2-2	TRBV10-2
TGCAGTGCTCAAACCGGGGGGGATTACACAGATACGCAGTATTTT	CSAQTGGDYTDTQYF	-	TRBD2	TRBJ2-3	TRBV20-1
TGTGCCAGCAGTTTAGGGGACAGGGCGAGGCAGCCCCAGCATTTT	CASSLGDRARQPQHF	few	TRBD1	TRBJ1-5	TRBV28
TGTGCCAGCAGCCTCGTGGGGGGGCCTGGGGCCAACGTCCTGACTTTC	CASSLVGGPGANVLTF	-	-	TRBJ2-6	TRBV7-6
TGTGCCAGCAGTCCCCTAGGGCTTGACGAGCAGTACTTC	CASSPLGLDEQYF	few	-	TRBJ2-7	TRBV28
TGCAGTGCTGCAACAGGGTCGAGCACTGAAGCTTTCTTT	CSAATGSSTEAFF	few	-	TRBJ1-1	TRBV20-1
TGTGCCAGCAGCTTAGGTCGGGGGGAATCTGAAGCTTTCTTT	CASSLGRGESEAFF	-	-	TRBJ1-1	TRBV11-1
TGTGCCACTAGAGACAGGGGAGAGACCCAGTACTTC	CATRDRGETQYF	few	TRBD1	TRBJ2-5	TRBV24-1
TGCGCCAGCAGCTTGGGTCTAGCGGAGATCTACAATGAGCAGTTCTTC	CASSLGLAEIYNEQFF	few	TRBD2	TRBJ2-1	TRBV5-1
TGTGCCAGCAGCTCACGAGCGGGAGGGCAGTTCTTC	CASSSRAGGQFF	-	TRBD2	TRBJ2-1	TRBV11-2
TGTGCCAGTAGTGTCGACAGGGTGGGAACTGAAGCTTTCTTT	CASSVDRVGTEAFF	-	TRBD1	TRBJ1-1	TRBV19